The rows below give T cell receptor beta chains drawn from one sample of a study of post-analysis software for immune sequencing data. TCRdb re-analysed the PCR reads in MiXCR, keeping a single row per CDR3 protein. The repertoire holds about 380,000 distinct CDR3 sequences, around 33% seen once, with about an eighth in the top ten. Sequenced sample: blood. The receptors here all came from a girl between 10 and 17 years old with multiple sclerosis. Each CDR3 is given with its conserved first and last residue. A D gene is named only where the DNA matches it firmly. Some rows mark clone size as missing; the rest say once, few, many or name a class of expanded clone.

size: few; D: .; V: TRBV24-1; J: TRBJ2-5; CDR3: CATSDFSQGPLQETQYF; DNA: TGTGCCACCAGTGATTTTTCCCAGGGACCGCTTCAAGAGACCCAGTACTTC
size: .; D: .; V: TRBV5-1; J: TRBJ2-1; CDR3: CASSLGQVSNEQFF; DNA: TGCGCCAGCAGCTTGGGACAGGTATCCAATGAGCAGTTCTTC
size: .; D: .; V: TRBV5-6; J: TRBJ2-7; CDR3: CASSLAVRGNYEQYF; DNA: TGTGCCAGCAGCTTGGCCGTCCGGGGAAACTACGAGCAGTACTTC
size: few; D: TRBD1; V: TRBV6-2/TRBV6-3; J: TRBJ1-2; CDR3: CASSRAGGLYGYTF; DNA: TGTGCCAGCAGCCGGGCAGGGGGATTATATGGCTACACCTTC
size: .; D: .; V: TRBV9; J: TRBJ2-5; CDR3: CASSVGPGETQYF; DNA: TGTGCCAGCAGCGTAGGTCCGGGGGAGACCCAGTACTTC
size: few; D: .; V: TRBV6-6; J: TRBJ2-5; CDR3: CASSRYSRDKGREQYF; DNA: TGTGCCAGCAGTCGTTACAGTCGGGACAAGGGTCGGGAGCAGTACTTC
size: .; D: .; V: TRBV5-4; J: TRBJ1-1; CDR3: CASSLEAGVNTEAFF; DNA: TGTGCCAGCAGCTTGGAGGCAGGGGTGAACACTGAAGCTTTCTTT
size: .; D: TRBD2; V: TRBV6-6; J: TRBJ2-1; CDR3: CASSYSTGGANNEQFF; DNA: TGTGCCAGCAGTTACTCGACGGGGGGGGCCAACAATGAGCAGTTCTTC
size: few; D: .; V: TRBV7-9; J: TRBJ2-3; CDR3: CASSLAVGADTQYF; DNA: TGTGCCAGCAGCTTAGCAGTAGGCGCAGATACGCAGTATTTT
size: .; D: .; V: TRBV6-6; J: TRBJ2-7; CDR3: CASSYWDTEGYEQYF; DNA: TGTGCCAGCAGTTACTGGGATACGGAGGGGTACGAGCAGTACTTC
size: .; D: TRBD2; V: TRBV7-3; J: TRBJ2-3; CDR3: CANSSSGAYPGTQYF; DNA: TGTGCCAACAGCTCTAGCGGGGCCTACCCGGGTACGCAGTATTTT
size: few; D: TRBD2; V: TRBV9; J: TRBJ2-1; CDR3: CASSVVSAGDVYNEQFF; DNA: TGTGCCAGCAGCGTAGTATCGGCGGGGGACGTCTACAATGAGCAGTTCTTC
size: few; D: .; V: TRBV4-1; J: TRBJ2-5; CDR3: CASSRRRQETQYF; DNA: TGCGCCAGCAGCCGCAGACGCCAAGAGACCCAGTACTTC
size: .; D: .; V: TRBV5-1; J: TRBJ2-6; CDR3: CASSSTASSGANVLTF; DNA: TGCGCCAGCAGCAGCACAGCCAGCTCTGGGGCCAACGTCCTGACTTTC
size: .; D: .; V: TRBV25-1; J: TRBJ1-1; CDR3: CASSEWGTQANTEAFF; DNA: TGTGCCAGCAGTGAATGGGGGACACAGGCGAACACTGAAGCTTTCTTT